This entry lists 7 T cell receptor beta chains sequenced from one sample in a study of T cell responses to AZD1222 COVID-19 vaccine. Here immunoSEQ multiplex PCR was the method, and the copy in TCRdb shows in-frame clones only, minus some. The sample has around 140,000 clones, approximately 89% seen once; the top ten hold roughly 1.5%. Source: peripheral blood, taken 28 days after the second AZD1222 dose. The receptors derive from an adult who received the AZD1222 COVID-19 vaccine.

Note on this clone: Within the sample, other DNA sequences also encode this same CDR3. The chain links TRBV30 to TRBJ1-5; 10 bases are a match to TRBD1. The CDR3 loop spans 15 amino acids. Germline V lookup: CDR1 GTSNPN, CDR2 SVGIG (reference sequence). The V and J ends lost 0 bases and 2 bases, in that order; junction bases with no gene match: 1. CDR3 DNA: TGTGCCTGGAGTGTGGGGACAGGGGGCAATCAGCCCCAGCATTTT. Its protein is CAWSVGTGGNQPQHF.

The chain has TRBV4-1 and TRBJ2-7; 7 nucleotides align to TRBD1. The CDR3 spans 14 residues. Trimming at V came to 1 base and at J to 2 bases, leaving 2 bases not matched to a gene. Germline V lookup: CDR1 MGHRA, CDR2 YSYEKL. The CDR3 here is CASSQGQGTYEQYF. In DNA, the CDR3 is TGCGCCAGCAGCCAAGGACAGGGAACCTACGAGCAGTACTTC.

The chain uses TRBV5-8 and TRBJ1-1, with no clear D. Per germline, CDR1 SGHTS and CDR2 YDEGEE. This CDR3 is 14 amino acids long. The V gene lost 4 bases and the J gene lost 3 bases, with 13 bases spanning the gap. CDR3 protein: CASSRATPYTEAFF. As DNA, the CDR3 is TGTGCCAGCAGCCGTGCGACACCTTACACTGAAGCTTTCTTT.

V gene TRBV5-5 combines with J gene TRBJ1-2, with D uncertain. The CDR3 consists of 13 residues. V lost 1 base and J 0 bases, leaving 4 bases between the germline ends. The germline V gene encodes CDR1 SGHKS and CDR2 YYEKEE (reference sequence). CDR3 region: CASSLQANYGYTF. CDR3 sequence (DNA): TGTGCCAGCAGCTTGCAGGCTAACTATGGCTACACCTTC.

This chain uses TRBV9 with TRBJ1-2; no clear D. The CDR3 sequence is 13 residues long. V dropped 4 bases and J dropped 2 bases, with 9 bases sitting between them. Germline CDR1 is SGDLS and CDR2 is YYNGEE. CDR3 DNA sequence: TGTGCCAGCAGCATCGACGGGAACTATGGCTACACCTTC. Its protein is CASSIDGNYGYTF.

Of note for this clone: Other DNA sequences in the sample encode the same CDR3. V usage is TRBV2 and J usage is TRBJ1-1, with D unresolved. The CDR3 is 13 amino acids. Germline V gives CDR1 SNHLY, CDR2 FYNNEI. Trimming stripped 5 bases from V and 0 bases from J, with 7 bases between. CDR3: CASSSGLNTEAFF. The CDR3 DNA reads TGTGCCAGCAGTTCAGGTTTGAACACTGAAGCTTTCTTT. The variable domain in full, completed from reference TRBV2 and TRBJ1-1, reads EPEVTQTPSHQVTQMGQEVILRCVPISNHLYFYWYRQILGQKVEFLVSFYNNEISEKSEIFDDQFSVERPDGSNFTLKIRSTKLEDSAMYFCASSSGLNTEAFFGQGTRLTVV.

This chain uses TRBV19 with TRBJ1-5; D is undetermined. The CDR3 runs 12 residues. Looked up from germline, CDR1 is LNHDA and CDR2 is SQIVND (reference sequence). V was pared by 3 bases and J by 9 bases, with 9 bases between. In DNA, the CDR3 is TGTGCCAGTAGTATCCCGCCAGTGCCCCAGCATTTT. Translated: CASSIPPVPQHF.